This TCR beta chain was captured by sequencing in a study of Ad26.COV2.S vaccination and SARS-CoV-2 variants (dated by TCRdb to about 2021). With regard to the full study: Vaccine-arm donors came from COV1001, a multicentre, randomized, double-blind, placebo-controlled phase I-IIa trial of Ad26.COV2.S in healthy adults. A total of 32 samples were included in the TCR-sequenced set, comprising around 19 Ad26.COV2.S vaccine recipients, 5 placebo recipients and 8 SARS-CoV-2 convalescent individuals. Ad26.COV2.S was given intramuscularly at 5x10^10 or 1x10^11 viral particles, as a single shot or as two shots 56 days apart. Trial participants were randomized into five groups of five: low-dose or high-dose Ad26.COV2.S given once or twice, or placebo on both occasions. Investigators did not know the trial group allocation while performing experiments and assessing outcomes. The specificity and breadth of SARS-CoV-2-reactive T cell receptors after Ad26.COV2.S vaccination were assessed by TCRbeta repertoire sequencing. General conclusions and limits of the study: Ad26.COV2.S recipients had higher spike-specific TCR breadth than placebo recipients (P = 0.0014). It was noted by the authors that total T cell responses may have been underestimated by the TCR breadth and depth analyses. Vaccine and placebo recipients had similar non-spike TCR breadth, a finding consistent with the vaccine containing only spike. Substantial breadth of spike-specific CD8+ and CD4+ T cell responses was reported after vaccination. The study lacked the statistical power to compare responses across vaccine doses or regimens.

The immunoSEQ Assay was used to sequence TCRbeta CDR3 regions. After extraction, genomic DNA underwent amplification by bias-controlled multiplex PCR, followed by high-throughput sequencing. Turning to the authors' computational methods: To quantify the absolute abundance of every unique TCRbeta CDR3 region, sequences were collapsed and filtered. T cell fraction was estimated by normalizing TCRbeta template counts to usable DNA, which was measured by amplifying reference genes present in all nucleated cells. Repertoire TCRs were annotated as SARS-CoV-2-specific by exact matching of V gene, CDR3 amino acid sequence and J gene to a known reactive TCR set. MIRA supplied the reference SARS-CoV-2 TCR set, which was filtered for enrichment in COVID-19-positive ImmuneCODE repertoires so that public or cross-reactive TCRs were removed. Using the MIRA antigens, annotated TCRs were further analysed by specific ORF or by position within an ORF. Breadth was defined as the number of annotated unique rearrangements divided by the total number of unique productive rearrangements, and depth was defined as the summed frequency of the annotated unique rearrangements. Two-sided Wilcoxon rank-sum tests were applied when comparing TCR breadth between groups. In TCRdb, the immuneACCESS table is reduced to in-frame sequences with V and J assigned. These tables do not hold every clone; where another copy was compared, an unresolved V gene accounts for under half, and the others remain unexplained. For V, J and clone size, that table is used; D and trimming come from the DNA. The sample table holds 350,000 to 500,000 clones, of which around 90% were seen once. The top ten hold 12% of the sample.

This sample's treatment or condition label indicates: some 20 received Ad26.COV2.S at low or high dose, single or two shots; about 5 received placebo; per-sample allocation not given. For vaccine and placebo recipients, repertoires were sequenced using samples collected on day 63 after the first injection. Cohort 1b enrolled 25 or so adults aged 18-55 years at a single site in Boston, USA, between 29 July and 7 August 2020. Ad26.COV2.S was a replication-incompetent adenovirus type 26 vector that expressed a prefusion-stabilized SARS-CoV-2 spike protein derived from the original Wuhan strain. In regard to this clone: Its antigen target is currently unknown. There are no base qualities to consult, and no much larger clone falls within one base.

The CDR3 contains 17 residues, cysteine and phenylalanine counted. Left in the record is the CDR3 DNA by itself, 51 bases read in frame from the first base. Trimming takes 6 bases off V and 0 bases off J; junction bases not matched to a gene: 10. Taken from the germline V gene (reference sequence), the CDR1 and CDR2 loops are LNHDA and SQIVND. This sequence originates from a person between 18 and 65 years old who received the Ad26.COV2.S COVID-19 vaccine or a placebo. Here the sequenced sample was peripheral blood, taken in a trial of Ad26.COV2.S vaccine versus placebo. The chain was built from TRBV19 and TRBJ1-3, with 8 bases aligning to TRBD1. CDR3 protein: CASRAWTGSPSGNTIYF. DNA sequence: TGTGCCAGTAGGGCCTGGACAGGGAGTCCCTCTGGAAACACCATATATTTT. The variable domain in full, with residues beyond the CDR3 obtained from the reference TRBV19 and TRBJ1-3 genes, is DGGITQSPKYLFRKEGQNVTLSCEQNLNHDAMYWYRQDPGQGLRLIYYSQIVNDFQKGDIAEGYSVSREKKESFPLTVTSAQKNPTAFYLCASRAWTGSPSGNTIYFGEGSWLTVV.